This TCR beta chain was recovered during a study of OX40 agonist ivuxolimab in advanced cancers. Profiling relied on immunoSEQ multiplex PCR, and the TCRdb table lists in-frame clones only, not all of them. The sample contains about 82,000 clones, 86% of which appear only once. This CDR3 is 12 amino acids long. Germline CDR1 reads MNHEY; CDR2 reads SMNVEV (reference sequence). V lost 5 bases, J lost 11 bases, and 5 bases stayed unmatched. This clone was observed a handful of times. This receptor was obtained from an adult with an advanced solid tumor such as melanoma, head and neck, liver or kidney cancer. This sample comprised CD4+ or CD8+ T cells sorted from blood, obtained in a trial of the OX40 agonist ivuxolimab. V gene TRBV27 combines with J gene TRBJ1-1, with 10 positions matching TRBD1. The CDR3 region is CASSNRQGAAFF. Written as DNA, the CDR3 is TGTGCCAGCAGTAATAGACAGGGGGCCGCTTTCTTT.